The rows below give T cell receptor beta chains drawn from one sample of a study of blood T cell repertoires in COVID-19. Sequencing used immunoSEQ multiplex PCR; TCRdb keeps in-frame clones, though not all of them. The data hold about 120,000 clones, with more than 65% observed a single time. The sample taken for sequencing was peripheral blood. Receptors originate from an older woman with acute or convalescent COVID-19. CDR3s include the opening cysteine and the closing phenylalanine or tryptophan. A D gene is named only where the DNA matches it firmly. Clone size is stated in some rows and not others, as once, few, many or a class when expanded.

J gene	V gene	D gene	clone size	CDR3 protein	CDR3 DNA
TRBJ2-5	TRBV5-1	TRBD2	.	CASSLAGGDHQETQYF	TGCGCCAGCAGCTTGGCGGGGGGGGACCACCAAGAGACCCAGTACTTC
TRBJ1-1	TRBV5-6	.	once	CASSQDRRMRTEAFF	TGTGCCAGCAGCCAGGACAGACGGATGAGGACTGAAGCTTTCTTT
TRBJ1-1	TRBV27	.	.	CASSWAGDTEAFF	TGTGCCAGCAGTTGGGCAGGGGACACTGAAGCTTTCTTT
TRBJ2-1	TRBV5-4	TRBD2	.	CASSALAGSYNEQFF	TGTGCCAGCAGCGCACTAGCGGGAAGCTACAATGAGCAGTTCTTC
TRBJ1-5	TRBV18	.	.	CASSPPQSNQPQHF	TGTGCCAGCTCACCACCCCAGTCCAATCAGCCCCAGCATTTT
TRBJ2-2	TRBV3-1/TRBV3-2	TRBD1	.	CASRNRDRVNTGELFF	TGTGCCAGCAGGAACCGGGACAGAGTAAACACCGGGGAGCTGTTTTTT
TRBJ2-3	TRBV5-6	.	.	CASSLGQGRSTQYF	TGTGCCAGCAGCTTGGGGCAGGGGCGTAGTACGCAGTATTTT
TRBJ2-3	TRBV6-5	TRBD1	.	CASSFGTGAYTQYF	TGTGCCAGCAGTTTTGGGACAGGGGCATATACGCAGTATTTT
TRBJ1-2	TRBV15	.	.	CATSRGDSNYGYTF	TGTGCCACCAGCAGGGGGGACTCCAACTATGGCTACACCTTC
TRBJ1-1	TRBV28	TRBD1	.	CASSSPDRVWGMNTEAFF	TGTGCCAGCAGTTCCCCGGACAGGGTTTGGGGAATGAACACTGAAGCTTTCTTT
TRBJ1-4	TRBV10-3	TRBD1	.	CATGQGGEKLFF	TGTGCCACCGGACAGGGCGGCGAAAAACTGTTTTTT
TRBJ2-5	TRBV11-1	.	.	CASSHPVGGQETQYF	TGTGCCAGCAGCCATCCCGTCGGAGGGCAAGAGACCCAGTACTTC
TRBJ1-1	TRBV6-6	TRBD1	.	CASRQTGLRPTEAFF	TGTGCCAGCAGGCAGACAGGGCTCCGACCCACTGAAGCTTTCTTT
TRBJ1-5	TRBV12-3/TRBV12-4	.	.	CASSPGSNQPQHF	TGTGCCAGCAGTCCAGGTAGCAATCAGCCCCAGCATTTT
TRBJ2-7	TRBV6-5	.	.	CASSFSRDSYEQYF	TGTGCCAGCAGTTTCTCCCGGGACTCCTACGAGCAGTACTTC
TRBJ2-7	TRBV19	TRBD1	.	CASSPNRGWWDEQYF	TGTGCCAGTAGCCCCAACAGGGGGTGGTGGGACGAGCAGTACTTC
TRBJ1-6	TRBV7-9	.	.	CASSLDRSNSPLHF	TGTGCCAGCAGCTTAGACAGGTCCAATTCACCCCTCCACTTT
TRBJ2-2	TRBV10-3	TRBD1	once	CAIRDRERSGELFF	TGTGCCATCAGAGACAGGGAGAGGTCCGGGGAGCTGTTTTTT
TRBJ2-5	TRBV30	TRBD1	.	CAWSLRQGGTQYF	TGTGCCTGGAGTCTTCGACAGGGGGGGACCCAGTACTTC
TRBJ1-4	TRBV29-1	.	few	CSAGATNEKLFF	TGCAGCGCAGGAGCAACTAATGAAAAACTGTTTTTT
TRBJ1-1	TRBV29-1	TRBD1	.	CSVDGQENTEAFF	TGCAGCGTTGATGGACAGGAGAACACTGAAGCTTTCTTT
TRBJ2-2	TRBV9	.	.	CASSPQTASTGELFF	TGTGCCAGCAGCCCCCAGACAGCGTCAACCGGGGAGCTGTTTTTT
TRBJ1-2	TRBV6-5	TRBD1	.	CASSPGQGYYGYTF	TGTGCCAGCAGTCCGGGACAGGGATACTATGGCTACACCTTC
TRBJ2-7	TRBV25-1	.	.	CASSLATGTIYEQYF	TGTGCCAGCAGTCTCGCGACAGGAACCATTTACGAGCAGTACTTC